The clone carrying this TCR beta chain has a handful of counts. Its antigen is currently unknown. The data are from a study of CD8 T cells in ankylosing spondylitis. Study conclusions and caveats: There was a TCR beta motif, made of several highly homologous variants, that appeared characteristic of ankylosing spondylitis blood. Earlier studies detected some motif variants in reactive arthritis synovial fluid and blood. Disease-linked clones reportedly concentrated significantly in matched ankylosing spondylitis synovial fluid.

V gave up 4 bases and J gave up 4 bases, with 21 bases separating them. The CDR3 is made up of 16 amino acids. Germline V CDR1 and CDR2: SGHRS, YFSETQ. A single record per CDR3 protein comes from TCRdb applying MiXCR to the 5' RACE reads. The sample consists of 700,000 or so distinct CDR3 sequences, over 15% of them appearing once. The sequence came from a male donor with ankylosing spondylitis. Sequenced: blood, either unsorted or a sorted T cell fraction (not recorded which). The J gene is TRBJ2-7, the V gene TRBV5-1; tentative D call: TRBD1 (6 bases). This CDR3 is CASSTAQGQMGYEQYF. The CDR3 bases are TGCGCCAGCAGCACGGCTCAGGGACAAATGGGGTACGAGCAGTACTTC.